The 25 T cell receptor beta chains in this list originate from one sample, sequenced in a study of OX40 agonist ivuxolimab in advanced cancers. Data came from immunoSEQ multiplex PCR; TCRdb stores just in-frame clones and leaves some out. This repertoire shows tens of thousands of clones, about 80% found once; its top ten account for around 2%. The source material was CD4+ or CD8+ T cells sorted from blood, sampled in a trial of the OX40 agonist ivuxolimab. Every receptor here comes from an adult with an advanced solid tumor such as melanoma, head and neck, liver or kidney cancer.

CDR3 in DNA: TGTGCCAGCAGCTTAGGCGGGTTTTACGACGAGCAGTACTTC. Residues: CASSLGGFYDEQYF. This chain links TRBV7-8 with TRBJ2-7, with a possible D match to TRBD2 (5 bases). The CDR3 runs to 14 residues. Germline lookup yields CDR1 SGHVS and CDR2 FQNEAQ. Trimming cost V 1 base and J 5 bases, with 12 bases left between them.

In regard to this clone: Compared with germline, one end of the junction differs, possibly owing to a read error. This sequence joins TRBV27 and TRBJ1-1; D might be TRBD1 (6 bases). This CDR3 comprises 17 residues. The germline gives CDR1 MNHEY, CDR2 SMNVEV (reference sequence). The CDR3 spells CASSLLGGRALKTEAFF. CDR3 bases: TGTGCCAGCAGTTTATTAGGGGGGAGGGCGTTGAAGACTGAAGCTTTCTTT.

The V gene is TRBV6-6, the J gene TRBJ1-5; tentative D call: TRBD1 (5 bases). The CDR3 length is 15 residues. The V end lost 2 bases, the J end lost 8 bases, and 16 bases lay between the germline ends. Germline CDR1 is MNHNY and CDR2 is SVGAGI (reference sequence). The CDR3 DNA follows: TGTGCCAGCAGTTACAGCTCCAACTGGGGGGAGCCCCAGCATTTT. The encoded protein is CASSYSSNWGEPQHF.

This clone was found once. This chain links TRBV19 with TRBJ1-6, with no clear D. Germline-derived CDR1 and CDR2 are LNHDA and SQIVND (reference sequence). The ends were cut back, 5 bases at V and 8 bases at J, with 10 bases in the middle. The CDR3 is 13 residues long. The CDR3 DNA reads TGTGCCAGTAGTCCCGGCCGTCATTCACCCCTCCACTTT. Translating it yields CASSPGRHSPLHF.

V gene TRBV5-1 combines with J gene TRBJ2-7; D unresolved. V lost 4 bases, J lost 0 bases, and 17 bases lay in between. The CDR3 covers 16 residues. Germline V lookup: CDR1 SGHRS, CDR2 YFSETQ. CDR3 loop: CASSPIPTLSSYEQYF. The CDR3 DNA reads TGCGCCAGCAGCCCAATTCCAACCTTGAGCTCCTACGAGCAGTACTTC. The full variable domain, in which reference TRBV5-1 and TRBJ2-7 provide the parts outside the CDR3, is KAGVTQTPRYLIKTRGQQVTLSCSPISGHRSVSWYQQTPGQGLQFLFEYFSETQRNKGNFPGRFSGRQFSNSRSEMNVSTLELGDSALYLCASSPIPTLSSYEQYFGPGTRLTVT.

This chain joins TRBV5-5 and TRBJ2-7, with a weak D call TRBD2 (6 bases). This CDR3 has 14 residues. Germline V gives CDR1 SGHKS, CDR2 YYEKEE (reference sequence). V gave up 1 base and J gave up 5 bases, with 13 bases separating them. CDR3 DNA: TGTGCCAGCAGCTTGTGGGGGGTGACAAACGAGCAGTACTTC. Its protein product is CASSLWGVTNEQYF.

V usage is TRBV7-9 and J usage is TRBJ2-7; 7 positions match TRBD1. J was trimmed by 5 bases and V by 5 bases; bases with no gene match: 9. The CDR3 sequence is 14 residues long. From germline, CDR1 is SEHNR and CDR2 FQNEAQ (reference sequence). CDR3 sequence (DNA): TGTGCCAGCAGCGAAAAGGACAGGAAGAACGAGCAGTACTTC. Protein product: CASSEKDRKNEQYF.

The chain recombines TRBV7-6 with TRBJ1-2, with TRBD1 matching over 8 bases. The CDR3 runs 16 residues. Losses at the gene ends were 5 bases for V and 0 bases for J; bases not matched to a gene: 8. The germline V gene has CDR1 SGHVS and CDR2 FNYEAQ. CDR3 loop: CASSPGQGVTNYGYTF. The DNA for the CDR3 is TGTGCCAGCAGCCCCGGACAGGGTGTAACTAACTATGGCTACACCTTC. The whole variable domain, remainder taken from reference TRBV7-6 and TRBJ1-2, is GAGVSQSPRYKVTKRGQDVALRCDPISGHVSLYWYRQALGQGPEFLTYFNYEAQQDKSGLPNDRFSAERPEGSISTLTIQRTEQRDSAMYRCASSPGQGVTNYGYTFGSGTRLTVV.

This chain links TRBV7-2 with TRBJ1-6; D is unclear. This CDR3 contains 13 residues. Deletions cut 5 bases from V and 9 bases from J, with 11 bases between. CDR1 is SGHTA, CDR2 FQGNSA, per germline. As DNA, the CDR3 is TGTGCCAGCAGCCACCCTATAGTTTCACCCCTCCACTTT. Translated: CASSHPIVSPLHF.

V is TRBV9 and J is TRBJ2-1; perhaps TRBD1 as D (5 bases). Trimming took off 3 bases at V and 8 bases at J, with 15 bases between the two ends. The germline CDR1 and CDR2 sequences are SGDLS and YYNGEE. The CDR3 is 14 residues long. DNA for the CDR3: TGTGCCAGCAGCGCCCAGGCAGGGCGCGATGAGCAGTTCTTC. This codes for CASSAQAGRDEQFF.

This chain connects TRBV5-1 to TRBJ2-1; 8 nucleotides line up with TRBD1. The germline CDR1 and CDR2 sequences are SGHRS and YFSETQ. Germline trimming cut 2 bases from V and 5 bases from J; bases unmatched to any gene: 6. This CDR3 has 15 residues. The CDR3 is CASSFDRGPNNEQFF. The CDR3 DNA sequence: TGCGCCAGCAGCTTCGACAGGGGCCCGAACAATGAGCAGTTCTTC. Full variable domain (rest looked up from reference TRBV5-1 and TRBJ2-1): KAGVTQTPRYLIKTRGQQVTLSCSPISGHRSVSWYQQTPGQGLQFLFEYFSETQRNKGNFPGRFSGRQFSNSRSEMNVSTLELGDSALYLCASSFDRGPNNEQFFGPGTRLTVL.

The rearrangement uses TRBV5-1 and TRBJ1-5, with a weak D call TRBD1 (5 bases). This CDR3 has 14 amino acids. Trimming stripped 0 bases from V and 7 bases from J, with 11 bases between. Looked up from germline, CDR1 is SGHRS and CDR2 is YFSETQ. CDR3 DNA: TGCGCCAGCAGCTTGGGGGGCCTTGGACAGCCCCAGCATTTT. It translates to CASSLGGLGQPQHF. The full variable domain, with the rest looked up from reference TRBV5-1 and TRBJ1-5, is KAGVTQTPRYLIKTRGQQVTLSCSPISGHRSVSWYQQTPGQGLQFLFEYFSETQRNKGNFPGRFSGRQFSNSRSEMNVSTLELGDSALYLCASSLGGLGQPQHFGDGTRLSIL.

The rearrangement joins TRBV5-4 to TRBJ2-7; D could derive from TRBD1 or TRBD2 (5 bases each). Trimming took 7 bases from V and 5 from J, leaving 13 bases between them. CDR3 size: 12 residues. Germline values: CDR1 SGHNT, CDR2 YYREEE (reference sequence). CDR3 coding DNA: TGTGCCAGCGGGGGTCGATCAGACGAGCAGTACTTC. Amino acids: CASGGRSDEQYF.

V gene TRBV7-2 combines with J gene TRBJ2-7; 8 bases fit TRBD1. The CDR3 spans 14 residues. V lost 4 bases, J lost 0 bases, and 2 bases stayed unmatched. Germline assignment: CDR1 SGHTA and CDR2 FQGNSA. The CDR3 nucleotides read TGTGCCAGCAGCTCGGGACAGGTCTCCTACGAGCAGTACTTC. This translates into CASSSGQVSYEQYF.

The CDR3 sequence is CSVEARGAGSYGYTF. As DNA, the CDR3 is TGCAGCGTTGAAGCTCGGGGGGCAGGCTCCTATGGCTACACCTTC. V is TRBV29-1 and J is TRBJ1-2; tentatively, D is TRBD1 (6 bases). The CDR3 has 15 amino acids. Germline V lookup: CDR1 SQVTM, CDR2 ANQGSEA. The V and J ends lost 1 base and 4 bases respectively, with 16 bases between them. Full variable domain (remainder filled in from reference TRBV29-1 and TRBJ1-2): SAVISQKPSRDICQRGTSLTIQCQVDSQVTMMFWYRQQPGQSLTLIATANQGSEATYESGFVIDKFPISRPNLTFSTLTVSNMSPEDSSIYLCSVEARGAGSYGYTFGSGTRLTVV.

This chain joins TRBV29-1 and TRBJ1-2, with D hard to call. The V end was cut by 4 bases, the J end by 3 bases, with 6 bases between. Germline CDR1 is SQVTM and CDR2 is ANQGSEA. CDR3 size: 11 residues. For the CDR3, the DNA is TGCAGCGTTGGGGCAGACTATGGCTACACCTTC. As protein: CSVGADYGYTF.

This clone is medium-sized (0.01 to 0.1%) within its sample. This chain connects TRBV11-2 to TRBJ1-3; 8 bases align to TRBD1. The CDR3 sequence is 17 residues long. The V segment lost 5 bases and the J segment 1 base; nucleotides outside the gene matches: 10. CDR1 and CDR2 (germline): SGHAT, FQNNGV. The DNA of the CDR3 is TGTGCCAGCAGCATCAGGGGGCGAGGAGTATCTGGAAACACCATATATTTT. Its translation: CASSIRGRGVSGNTIYF.

The chain recombines TRBV6-1 with TRBJ1-2, with 7 bases aligning to TRBD1. V dropped 6 bases and J dropped 6; count of bases not matched to a gene: 7. Germline CDR1 is MNHNS and CDR2 is SASEGT. The CDR3 loop spans 13 amino acids. The CDR3, as DNA: TGTGCCAGCAGGGGACAGTCGAGGAATGGCTACACCTTC. As protein: CASRGQSRNGYTF.

The chain carries TRBV5-6 and TRBJ2-5; D uncertain. The J call may be in error: the DNA end matches TRBJ2-7 better. Germline-derived CDR1 and CDR2 are SGHDT and YYEEEE. The CDR3 spans 12 residues. The CDR3 spells CASSLSDYEQYF. For the CDR3, the DNA is TGTGCCAGCAGCTTGAGTGACTACGAGCAGTACTTC.

This rearrangement joins TRBV18 to TRBJ2-1; 8 bases are shared with TRBD1. Germline V gene lookup returns CDR1 KGHSH and CDR2 LQKENI. The CDR3 is made up of 16 amino acids. After removal of 3 bases from V and 8 bases from J, the junction contained 12 bases not matched to a gene. The CDR3 protein is CASSPMGQGARDEQFF. In DNA form, the CDR3 reads TGTGCCAGCTCACCGATGGGGCAGGGGGCCAGGGATGAGCAGTTCTTC.

The chain has TRBV6-5 and TRBJ2-7; D remains unclear. V gave up 6 bases and J gave up 0 bases, with 15 bases separating them. Germline V CDR1 and CDR2: MNHEY, SVGAGI. The CDR3 totals 15 residues. The CDR3 DNA reads TGTGCCAGCAGCCTCGTCCCGCCGGACTCCTACGAGCAGTACTTC. It codes for CASSLVPPDSYEQYF.

A single count supports this clone. This chain connects TRBV14 to TRBJ1-3, with D unclear. The V gene lost 0 bases and the J gene lost 9 bases, with 9 bases spanning the gap. Germline V lookup: CDR1 SGHDN, CDR2 FVKESK. This CDR3 has 13 residues. In DNA, the CDR3 is TGTGCCAGCAGCCAAGATCTTCTTAGCACCATATATTTT. The encoded protein is CASSQDLLSTIYF.

The chain employs TRBV4-1 and TRBJ1-5, with 7 bases aligning to TRBD1. The CDR3 extends over 19 amino acids. The germline V gene encodes CDR1 MGHRA and CDR2 YSYEKL. V dropped 3 bases and J dropped 0; count of bases not matched to a gene: 14. The CDR3 coding sequence is TGCGCCAGCAGCCATCAAGGGGGCGGGTCGACCTATAGCAATCAGCCCCAGCATTTT. This translates into CASSHQGGGSTYSNQPQHF.

This sequence joins TRBV9 and TRBJ2-7; perhaps D is TRBD1 or TRBD2 (6 bases each). The CDR3 runs 15 residues. Germline values: CDR1 SGDLS, CDR2 YYNGEE. V dropped 0 bases and J dropped 0 bases, with 10 bases sitting between them. In DNA, the CDR3 is TGTGCCAGCAGCGTAGATGGGGGGCCCTCCTACGAGCAGTACTTC. This encodes CASSVDGGPSYEQYF.

The chain has TRBV9 and TRBJ2-5; D assignment may be TRBD1 or TRBD2 (6 bases each). CDR1 and CDR2 (germline): SGDLS, YYNGEE. This CDR3 spans 15 amino acids. Trimming cost V 3 bases and J 8 bases, with 20 bases left between them. The DNA for the CDR3 is TGTGCCAGCAGCGCCCACGACGAGGGGGGTCTCACCCAGTACTTC. The encoded protein is CASSAHDEGGLTQYF.